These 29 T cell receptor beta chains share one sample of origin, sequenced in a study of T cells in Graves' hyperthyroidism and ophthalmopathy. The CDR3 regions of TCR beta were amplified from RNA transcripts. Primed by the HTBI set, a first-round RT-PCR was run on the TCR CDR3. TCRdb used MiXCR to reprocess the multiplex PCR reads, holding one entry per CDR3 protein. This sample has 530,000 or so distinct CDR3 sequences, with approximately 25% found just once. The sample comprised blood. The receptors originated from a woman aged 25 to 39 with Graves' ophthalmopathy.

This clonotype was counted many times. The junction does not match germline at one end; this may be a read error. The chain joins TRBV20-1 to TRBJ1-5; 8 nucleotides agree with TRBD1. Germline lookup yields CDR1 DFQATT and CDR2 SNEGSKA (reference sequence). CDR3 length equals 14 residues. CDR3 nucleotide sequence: TGCAGTGCGAGAGCAGGGACAGGAAATCAGCCCCAGCATTTT. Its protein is CSARAGTGNQPQHF.

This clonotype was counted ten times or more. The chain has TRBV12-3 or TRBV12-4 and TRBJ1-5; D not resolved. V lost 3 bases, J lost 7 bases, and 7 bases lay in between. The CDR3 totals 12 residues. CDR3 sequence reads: CASSFQVQPQHF. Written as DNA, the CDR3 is TGTGCCAGCAGTTTTCAGGTACAGCCCCAGCATTTT.

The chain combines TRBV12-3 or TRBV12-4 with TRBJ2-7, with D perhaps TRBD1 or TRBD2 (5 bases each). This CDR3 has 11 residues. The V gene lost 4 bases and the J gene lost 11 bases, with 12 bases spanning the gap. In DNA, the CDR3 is TGTGCCAGCAGTTCCCTGGGGGAAGAGTACTTC. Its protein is CASSSLGEEYF.

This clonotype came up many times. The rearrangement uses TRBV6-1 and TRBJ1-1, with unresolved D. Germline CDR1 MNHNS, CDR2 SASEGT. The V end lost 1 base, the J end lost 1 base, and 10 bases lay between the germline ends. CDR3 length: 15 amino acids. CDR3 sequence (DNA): TGTGCCAGCAGTGAAGAGTGGACGGCGAACACTGAAGCTTTCTTT. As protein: CASSEEWTANTEAFF.

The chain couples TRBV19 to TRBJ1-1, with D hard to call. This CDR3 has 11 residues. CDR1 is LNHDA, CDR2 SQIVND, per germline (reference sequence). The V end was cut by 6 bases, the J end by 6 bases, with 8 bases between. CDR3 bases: TGTGCCAGTAGATATGGAGCTGAAGCTTTCTTT. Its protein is CASRYGAEAFF.

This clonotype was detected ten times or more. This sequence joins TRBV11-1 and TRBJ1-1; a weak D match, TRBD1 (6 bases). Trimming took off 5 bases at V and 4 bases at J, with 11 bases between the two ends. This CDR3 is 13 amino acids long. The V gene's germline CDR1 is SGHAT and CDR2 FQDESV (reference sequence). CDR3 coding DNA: TGTGCCAGCAGCCCACAGGGTGGCACTGAAGCTTTCTTT. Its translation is CASSPQGGTEAFF.

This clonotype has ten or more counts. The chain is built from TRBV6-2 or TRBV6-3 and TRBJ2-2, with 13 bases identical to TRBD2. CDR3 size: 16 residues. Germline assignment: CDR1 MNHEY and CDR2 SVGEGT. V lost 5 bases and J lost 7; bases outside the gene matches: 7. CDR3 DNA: TGTGCCAGCAGTACAACTAGCGGGGGGGGCGTCGGGGAGCTGTTTTTT. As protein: CASSTTSGGGVGELFF.

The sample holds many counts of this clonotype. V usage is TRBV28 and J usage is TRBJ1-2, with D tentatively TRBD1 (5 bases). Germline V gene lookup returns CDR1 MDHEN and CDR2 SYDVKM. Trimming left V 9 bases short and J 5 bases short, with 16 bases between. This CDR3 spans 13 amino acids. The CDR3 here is CASQGPGSYGYTF. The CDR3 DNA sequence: TGTGCCAGTCAGGGCCCGGGATCTTATGGCTACACCTTC.

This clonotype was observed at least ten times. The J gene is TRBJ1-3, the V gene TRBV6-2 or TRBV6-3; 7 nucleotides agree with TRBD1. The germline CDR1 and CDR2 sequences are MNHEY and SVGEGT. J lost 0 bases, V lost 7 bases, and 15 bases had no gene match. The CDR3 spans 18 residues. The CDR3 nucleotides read TGTGCCAGCACTATAAGAGGGGACAGCGTAAACTCTGGAAACACCATATATTTT. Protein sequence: CASTIRGDSVNSGNTIYF.

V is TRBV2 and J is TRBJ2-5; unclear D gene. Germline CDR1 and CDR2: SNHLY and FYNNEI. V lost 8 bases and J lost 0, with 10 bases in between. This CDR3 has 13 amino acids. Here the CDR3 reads CASSVGYQETQYF. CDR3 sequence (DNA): TGTGCCAGCTCCGTGGGGTACCAAGAGACCCAGTACTTC.

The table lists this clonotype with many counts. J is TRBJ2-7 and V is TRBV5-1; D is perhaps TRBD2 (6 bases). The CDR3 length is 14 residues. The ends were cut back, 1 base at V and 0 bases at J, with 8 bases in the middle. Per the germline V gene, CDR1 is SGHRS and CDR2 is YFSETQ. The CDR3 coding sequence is TGCGCCAGCAGCTTGATGGGGGGCTCCTACGAGCAGTACTTC. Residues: CASSLMGGSYEQYF.

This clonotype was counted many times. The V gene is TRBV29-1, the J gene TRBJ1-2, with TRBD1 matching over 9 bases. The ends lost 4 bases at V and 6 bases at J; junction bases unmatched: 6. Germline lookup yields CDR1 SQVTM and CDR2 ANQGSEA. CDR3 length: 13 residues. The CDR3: CSVVGTGYDGYTF. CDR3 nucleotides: TGCAGCGTTGTCGGGACAGGGTATGATGGCTACACCTTC.

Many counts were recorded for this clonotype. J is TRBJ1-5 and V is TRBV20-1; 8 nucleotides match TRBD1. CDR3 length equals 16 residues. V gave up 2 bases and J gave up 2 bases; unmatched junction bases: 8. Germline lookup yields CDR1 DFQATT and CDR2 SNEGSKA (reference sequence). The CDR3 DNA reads TGCAGTGCTAGAAGGTCAGGGGGCGGTGGCAATCAGCCCCAGCATTTT. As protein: CSARRSGGGGNQPQHF.

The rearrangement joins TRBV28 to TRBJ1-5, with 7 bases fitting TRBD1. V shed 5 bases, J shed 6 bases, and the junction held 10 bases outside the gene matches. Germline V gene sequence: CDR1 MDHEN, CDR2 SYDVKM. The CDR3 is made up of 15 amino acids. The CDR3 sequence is CASSARDSRGQPQHF. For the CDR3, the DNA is TGTGCCAGCAGTGCCCGGGACAGTCGGGGTCAGCCCCAGCATTTT.

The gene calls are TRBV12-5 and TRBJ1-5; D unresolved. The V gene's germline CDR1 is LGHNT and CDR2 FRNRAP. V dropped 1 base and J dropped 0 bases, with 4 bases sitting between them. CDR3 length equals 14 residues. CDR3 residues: CASGLGISNQPQHF. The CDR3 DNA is TGTGCTAGTGGTTTGGGAATTAGCAATCAGCCCCAGCATTTT. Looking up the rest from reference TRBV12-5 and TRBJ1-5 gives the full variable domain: DARVTQTPRHKVTEMGQEVTMRCQPILGHNTVFWYRQTMMQGLELLAYFRNRAPLDDSGMPKDRFSAEMPDATLATLKIQPSEPRDSAVYFCASGLGISNQPQHFGDGTRLSIL.

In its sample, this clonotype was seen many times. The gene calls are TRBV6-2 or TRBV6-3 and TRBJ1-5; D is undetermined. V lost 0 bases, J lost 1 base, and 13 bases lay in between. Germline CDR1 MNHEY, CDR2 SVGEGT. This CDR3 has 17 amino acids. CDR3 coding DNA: TGTGCCAGCAGTTACTCGTTGAGAGGAGGGAGCAATCAGCCCCAGCATTTT. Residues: CASSYSLRGGSNQPQHF.

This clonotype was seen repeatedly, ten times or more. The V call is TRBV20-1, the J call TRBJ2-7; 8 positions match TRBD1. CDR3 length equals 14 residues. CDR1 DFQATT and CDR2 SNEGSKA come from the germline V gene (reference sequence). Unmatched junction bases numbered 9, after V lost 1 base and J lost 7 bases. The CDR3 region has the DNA TGCAGTGCTAGAGTTGGGCAGGGGGCTGATGAGCAGTACTTC. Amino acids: CSARVGQGADEQYF.

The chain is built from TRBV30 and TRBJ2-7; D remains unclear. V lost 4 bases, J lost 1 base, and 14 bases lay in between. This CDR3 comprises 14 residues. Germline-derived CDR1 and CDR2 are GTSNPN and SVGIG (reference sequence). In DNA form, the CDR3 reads TGTGCCTGGAAATCGGTAGTTCCATCCTACGAGCAGTACTTC. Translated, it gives CAWKSVVPSYEQYF.

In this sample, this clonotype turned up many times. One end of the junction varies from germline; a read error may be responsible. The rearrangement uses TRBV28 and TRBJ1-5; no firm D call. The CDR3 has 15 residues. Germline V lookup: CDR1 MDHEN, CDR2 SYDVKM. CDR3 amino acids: CASSAPDGLNQPQHF. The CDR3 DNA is TGTGCTAGCAGCGCTCCGGATGGCCTGAATCAGCCCCAGCATTTT.

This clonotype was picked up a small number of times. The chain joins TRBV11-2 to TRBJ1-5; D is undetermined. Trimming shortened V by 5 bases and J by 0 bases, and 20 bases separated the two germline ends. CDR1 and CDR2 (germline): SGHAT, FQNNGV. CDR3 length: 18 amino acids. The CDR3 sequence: CASSLFAQDGYSNQPQHF. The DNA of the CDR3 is TGTGCCAGCAGCCTATTCGCCCAGGACGGTTATAGCAATCAGCCCCAGCATTTT.

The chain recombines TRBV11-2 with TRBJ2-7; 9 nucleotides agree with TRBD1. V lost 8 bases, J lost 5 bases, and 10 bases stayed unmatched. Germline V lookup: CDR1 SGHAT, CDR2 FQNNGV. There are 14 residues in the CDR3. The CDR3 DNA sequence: TGTGCCAGCTACTCGAGGACAGGGGTGCACGAGCAGTACTTC. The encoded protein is CASYSRTGVHEQYF.

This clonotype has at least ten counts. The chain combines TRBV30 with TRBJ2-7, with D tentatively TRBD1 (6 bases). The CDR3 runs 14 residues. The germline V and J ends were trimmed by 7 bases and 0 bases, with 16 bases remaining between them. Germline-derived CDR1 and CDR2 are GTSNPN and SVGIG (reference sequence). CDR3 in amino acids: CALSGHSNSYEQYF. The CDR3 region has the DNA TGTGCCTTATCGGGACACAGCAACTCCTACGAGCAGTACTTC.

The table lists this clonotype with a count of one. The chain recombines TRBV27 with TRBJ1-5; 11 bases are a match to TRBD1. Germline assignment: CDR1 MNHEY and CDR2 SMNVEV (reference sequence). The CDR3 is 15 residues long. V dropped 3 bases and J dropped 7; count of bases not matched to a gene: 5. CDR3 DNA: TGTGCCAGCAGTTTTGGACAGGGGGCATTCCAGCCCCAGCATTTT. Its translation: CASSFGQGAFQPQHF.

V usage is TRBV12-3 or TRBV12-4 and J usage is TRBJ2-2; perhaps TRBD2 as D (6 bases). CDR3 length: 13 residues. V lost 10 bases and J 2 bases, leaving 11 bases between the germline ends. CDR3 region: CATGRLNTGELFF. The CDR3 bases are TGTGCCACAGGGAGGCTTAACACCGGGGAGCTGTTTTTT.

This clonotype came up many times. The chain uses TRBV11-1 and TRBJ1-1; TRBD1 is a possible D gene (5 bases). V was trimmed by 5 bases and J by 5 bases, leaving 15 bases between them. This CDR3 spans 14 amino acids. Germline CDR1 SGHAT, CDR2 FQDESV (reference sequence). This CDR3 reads CASSPGSRGTEAFF. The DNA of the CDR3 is TGTGCCAGCAGCCCAGGGTCACGAGGAACTGAAGCTTTCTTT.

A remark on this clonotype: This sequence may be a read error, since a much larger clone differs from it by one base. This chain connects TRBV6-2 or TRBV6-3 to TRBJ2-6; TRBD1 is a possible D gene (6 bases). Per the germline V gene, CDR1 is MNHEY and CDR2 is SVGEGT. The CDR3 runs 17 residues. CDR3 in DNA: TGTGCCAGCAGTTACCCTACAGGGAACCCTGGGGCCAACGTCCCGACTTTC. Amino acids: CASSYPTGNPGANVPTF.

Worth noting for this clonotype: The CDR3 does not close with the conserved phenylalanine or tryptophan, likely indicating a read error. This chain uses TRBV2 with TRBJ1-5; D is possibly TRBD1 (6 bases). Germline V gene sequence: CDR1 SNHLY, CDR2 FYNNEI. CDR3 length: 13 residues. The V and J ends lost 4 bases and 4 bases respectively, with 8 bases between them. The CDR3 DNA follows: TGTGCCAGCAGTGGACAGGAAAATCAGCCCCAGCATTTG. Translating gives CASSGQENQPQHL.

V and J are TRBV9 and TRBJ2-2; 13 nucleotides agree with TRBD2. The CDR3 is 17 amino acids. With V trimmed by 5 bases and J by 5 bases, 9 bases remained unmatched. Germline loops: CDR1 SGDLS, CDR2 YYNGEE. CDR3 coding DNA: TGTGCCAGCAGTTCGACTAGCGGGAGGCCCGGAACCGGGGAGCTGTTTTTT. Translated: CASSSTSGRPGTGELFF.

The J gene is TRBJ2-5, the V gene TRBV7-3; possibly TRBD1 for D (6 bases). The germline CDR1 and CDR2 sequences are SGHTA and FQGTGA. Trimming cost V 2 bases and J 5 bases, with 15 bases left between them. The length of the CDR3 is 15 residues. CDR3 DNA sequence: TGTGCCAGCAGCTTATTTGCAGGGGTTAGTGAGACCCAGTACTTC. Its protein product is CASSLFAGVSETQYF.